This T cell receptor beta chain originates from a study of human thymus T cells. Thymic resections from corrective heart surgery supplied the tissue. The CDR3 extends over 14 amino acids. Deletions cut 2 bases from V and 2 bases from J, with 9 bases between. Germline loops: CDR1 MNHNS, CDR2 SASEGT. Note on this clone: The antigen is unknown.

General study findings and limits: Related research reported highly overlapping thymic repertoires among unrelated individuals.

This table comes from immunoSEQ multiplex PCR, and its TCRdb copy is limited to in-frame clones, with some not included. The sample lists roughly 130,000 clones; around 94% were seen once. This TCR was sampled from a boy less than two years old with a congenital heart defect but otherwise immunologically healthy. The chain employs TRBV6-1 and TRBJ1-1; weak D call: TRBD1 (6 bases). Sequenced material: thymus tissue. CDR3 in DNA: TGTGCCAGCAGTGAACGGGGGGCAAACACTGAAGCTTTCTTT. This translates into CASSERGANTEAFF.